The TCR beta chain under discussion was sequenced for a study of neoadjuvant anti-PD-1 for oral cavity cancer. Time point denoted: after neoadjuvant nivolumab, at surgical resection. Blood cells were analyzed directly, without culture or expansion. The data were produced by immunoSEQ multiplex PCR, yet TCRdb's version contains in-frame clones alone and is incomplete. The sample records 14,000 or so clones, 65% to 80% being singletons. Germline V lookup: CDR1 SGHNT, CDR2 YYREEE (reference sequence). V dropped 3 bases and J dropped 2; count of bases not matched to a gene: 11. The CDR3 loop spans 18 amino acids.

The starting material was PBMCs, obtained after nivolumab (anti-PD-1) treatment. The source is a person between 35 and 79 years old with oral cavity squamous cell carcinoma. The chain links TRBV5-4 to TRBJ2-1; 10 nucleotides match TRBD2. The CDR3, as DNA: TGTGCCAGCAGCTCCTCATACATTACTAGCGGGGCCTACAATGAGCAGTTCTTC. It codes for CASSSSYITSGAYNEQFF.